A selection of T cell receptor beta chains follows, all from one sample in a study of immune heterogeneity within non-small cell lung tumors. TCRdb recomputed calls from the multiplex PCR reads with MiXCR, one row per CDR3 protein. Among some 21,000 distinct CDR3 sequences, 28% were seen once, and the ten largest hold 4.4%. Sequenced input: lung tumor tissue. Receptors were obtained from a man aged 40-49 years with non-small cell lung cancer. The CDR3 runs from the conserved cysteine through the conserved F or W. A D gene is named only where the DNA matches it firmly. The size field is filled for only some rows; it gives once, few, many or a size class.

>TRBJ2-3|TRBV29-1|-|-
TGCAGCGTTGGCGCGGGGTCAGATACGCAGTATTTT
CSVGAGSDTQYF
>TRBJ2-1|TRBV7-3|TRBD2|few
TGTGCCAGCAGCTTAGGTGGGTCTAGCGGAGTTTACAATGAGCAGTTCTTC
CASSLGGSSGVYNEQFF
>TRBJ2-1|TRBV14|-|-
TGTGCCAGCAGCTTTAGCTCCTACAATGAGCAGTTCTTC
CASSFSSYNEQFF
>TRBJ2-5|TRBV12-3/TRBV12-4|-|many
TGTGCCAGTAGGGGAAGTAGCCGAACCGAGACCCAGTACTTC
CASRGSSRTETQYF
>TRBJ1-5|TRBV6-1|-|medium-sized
TGTGCCAGCAGCGGATCTTATAGCAATCAGCCCCAGCATTTT
CASSGSYSNQPQHF
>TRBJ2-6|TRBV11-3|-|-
TGTGCCAGCAGCTTAGGGGTTTTGGCGTCAGCTGGGGCCAACGTCCTGACTTTC
CASSLGVLASAGANVLTF
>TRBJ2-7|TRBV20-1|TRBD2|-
TGCAGCGGCGTATCGGGAGGTATCCACGAGCAGTACTTC
CSGVSGGIHEQYF
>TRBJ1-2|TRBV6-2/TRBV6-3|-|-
TGTGCCAGCAGGACAGTAATCTATGGCTACACCTTC
CASRTVIYGYTF
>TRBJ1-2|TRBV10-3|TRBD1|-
TGTGCCATCGGTGAGTCGACAGGGACTCTCTATGGCTACACCTTC
CAIGESTGTLYGYTF
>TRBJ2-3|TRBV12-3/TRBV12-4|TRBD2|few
TGTGCCAGCAGCCGACTAGCGGGAGACACAGATACGCAGTATTTT
CASSRLAGDTDTQYF
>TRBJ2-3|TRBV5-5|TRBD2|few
TGTGCCAGCAGCCCTCAGGTCGAGTCTAGCGGGAGGACAGATACGCAGTATTTT
CASSPQVESSGRTDTQYF
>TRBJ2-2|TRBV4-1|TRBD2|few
TGCGCCAGCAGCCCACTAGCGGGAGGGCCCGGGGAGCTGTTTTTT
CASSPLAGGPGELFF
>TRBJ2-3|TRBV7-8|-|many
TGTGCCAGCAGCTCTACCGCAGATACGCAGTATTTT
CASSSTADTQYF
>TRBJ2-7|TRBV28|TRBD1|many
TGTGCCAGCAGTTTATTGGGACAGGGGGCTTACGAGCAGTACTTC
CASSLLGQGAYEQYF
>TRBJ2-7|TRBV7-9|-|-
TGTGCCAGCAGCCCTAGCAGTTTCGAGCAGTACTTC
CASSPSSFEQYF
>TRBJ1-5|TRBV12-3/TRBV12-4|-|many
TGTGCCAGCAATGGGGCCCAGAGCAATCAGCCCCAGCATTTT
CASNGAQSNQPQHF
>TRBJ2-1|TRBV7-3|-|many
TGTGCCAGCAGCCTAGACATGGCGCTCGGTGGATACAATGAGCAGTTCTTC
CASSLDMALGGYNEQFF
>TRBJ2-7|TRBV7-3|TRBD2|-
TGTGCCAGCAGCTTAAAACCCCCTCTAGCGGGAGGGGCCTACGAGCAGTACTTC
CASSLKPPLAGGAYEQYF
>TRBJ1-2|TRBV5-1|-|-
TGCGCCAGCAGCTTGGACATGGAGAACTATGGCTACGCCTTC
CASSLDMENYGYAF
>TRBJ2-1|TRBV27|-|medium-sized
TGTGCCACCCAAATCCCGACGGCGCATGAGCAGTTCTTC
CATQIPTAHEQFF
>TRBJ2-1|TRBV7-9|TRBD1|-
TGTGCCAGCAGCTTCTCTCAAACCCGGGACAGCAATGAGCAGTTCTTC
CASSFSQTRDSNEQFF
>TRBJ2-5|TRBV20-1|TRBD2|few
TGCAGTGCCGCGGGACTAGCGGGCGGGACCCAGTACTTC
CSAAGLAGGTQYF
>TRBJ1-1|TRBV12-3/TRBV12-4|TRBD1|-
TGTGAGAGCAGGGGGCGCGGATCCTCGAACACTGAAGCTTTCTTT
CESRGRGSSNTEAFF
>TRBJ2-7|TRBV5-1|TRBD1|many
TGCGCCAGCAGTCCGACAGGGGGCGTATACGAGCAGTACTTC
CASSPTGGVYEQYF
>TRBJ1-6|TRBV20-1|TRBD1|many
TGCAGTGCTTCCCGGGTCAGGGGGAATTCACCCCTCCACTTT
CSASRVRGNSPLHF
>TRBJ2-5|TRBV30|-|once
TGTGCCTGGAGTGTAAATATGGAGACCCAGTACTTC
CAWSVNMETQYF
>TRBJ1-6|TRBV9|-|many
TGTGCCAGCAGCGTCGTGGGGGATTCACCCCTCCACTTT
CASSVVGDSPLHF
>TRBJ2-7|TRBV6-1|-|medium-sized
TGTGCCAGCAGTGACTCTCCTCGGGGGTCAGACGAGCAGTACTTC
CASSDSPRGSDEQYF
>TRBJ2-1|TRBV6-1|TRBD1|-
TGTGCCAGCAGTGAAAGGACAGGGGCCAATGAGCACTTCTTC
CASSERTGANEHFF
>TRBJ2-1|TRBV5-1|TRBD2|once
TGCGCCAGCAGCCGACTAGCGGGAGGGCTCAACAATGAGCAGTTCTTC
CASSRLAGGLNNEQFF
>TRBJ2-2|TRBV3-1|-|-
TGTGCCAGCAGTTACGGGACTGTAAACACCGGGGAGCTGTTTTTT
CASSYGTVNTGELFF
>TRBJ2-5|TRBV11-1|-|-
TGTGCCAGAGCTCATTTCCGGGACAACAAACAAGAGACCCAGTACTTC
CARAHFRDNKQETQYF